The 16 T cell receptor beta chains listed next were all sequenced from one sample in a study of CD8 T cells in Susac syndrome. With random hexamers, roughly 0.5 to 1 ug RNA was reverse transcribed. TCRdb reprocessed the immunoSEQ multiplex PCR reads via MiXCR and lists one record per CDR3 protein. The sample has over 150,000 distinct CDR3 sequences, roughly 95% seen once. Sequencing input: CD4+ T cells from PBMCs. These receptors were collected from a human donor with Susac syndrome.

The rearrangement joins TRBV29-1 to TRBJ1-1; D gene uncertain. Trimming removed 3 bases from V and 2 bases from J, with 13 bases in between. CDR3 length equals 14 residues. The germline V gene encodes CDR1 SQVTM and CDR2 ANQGSEA. CDR3 protein: CSVDLTARNTEAFF. The CDR3 bases are TGCAGCGTTGACCTGACGGCTCGAAACACTGAAGCTTTCTTT.

This chain connects TRBV3-1 to TRBJ2-5, with 9 bases identical to TRBD2. This CDR3 spans 16 amino acids. CDR1 and CDR2 from the germline V gene are LGHDT and YNNKEL (reference sequence). V shed 1 base and J 4 bases; nucleotides not matched to a gene: 7. The chain's CDR3 is CASSQGTIAGVETQYF. The CDR3 nucleotides read TGTGCCAGCAGCCAAGGGACGATAGCGGGAGTAGAGACCCAGTACTTC.

In this sample, this clonotype turned up once. The J gene is TRBJ2-2, the V gene TRBV7-9, with TRBD1 matching over 11 bases. V dropped 5 bases and J dropped 6; count of bases not matched to a gene: 2. Germline values: CDR1 SEHNR, CDR2 FQNEAQ (reference sequence). The CDR3 has 14 residues. The CDR3 loop reads CASSTGQGAGELFF. The CDR3 DNA follows: TGTGCCAGCAGCACGGGACAGGGGGCCGGGGAGCTGTTTTTT.

The rearrangement joins TRBV7-9 to TRBJ1-2; no reliable D call. Germline values: CDR1 SEHNR, CDR2 FQNEAQ (reference sequence). The V end lost 2 bases, the J end lost 7 bases, and 17 bases lay between the germline ends. The CDR3 is 15 amino acids. CDR3 residues: CASSLSALSGGGYTF. CDR3 sequence (DNA): TGTGCCAGCAGCTTATCGGCCCTGAGCGGCGGTGGCTACACCTTC.

The DNA of the CDR3 is TGCAGTGCCTACAGTGGACAGGGTGATAGCAATCAGCCCCAGCATTTT. Residues: CSAYSGQGDSNQPQHF. The chain carries TRBV20-1 and TRBJ1-5; 8 bases match TRBD1. The length of the CDR3 is 16 residues. Trimming took 6 bases from V and 0 from J; bases not matched to a gene: 10. Germline values: CDR1 DFQATT, CDR2 SNEGSKA (reference sequence).

The genes are TRBV5-1 and TRBJ2-7, with D possibly being TRBD2 (5 bases). CDR3 length: 13 residues. The V and J ends lost 0 bases and 4 bases respectively, with 8 bases between them. Germline assignment: CDR1 SGHRS and CDR2 YFSETQ. As DNA, the CDR3 is TGCGCCAGCAGCTTGGGGTCGGGGTACGAGCAGTACTTC. Translating it yields CASSLGSGYEQYF.

The CDR3 DNA reads TGTGCCAGCAGCGTAAGAGGGGGCGGTAACACCGGGGAGCTGTTTTTT. Translation: CASSVRGGGNTGELFF. The chain has TRBV9 and TRBJ2-2; TRBD1 matches 7 bases. Germline CDR1 is SGDLS and CDR2 is YYNGEE. There are 16 residues in the CDR3. With 1 base clipped from V and 2 bases from J, the junction kept 5 bases outside the gene matches. The whole variable domain, remainder taken from reference TRBV9 and TRBJ2-2, is DSGVTQTPKHLITATGQRVTLRCSPRSGDLSVYWYQQSLDQGLQFLIQYYNGEERAKGNILERFSAQQFPDLHSELNLSSLELGDSALYFCASSVRGGGNTGELFFGEGSRLTVL.

The chain employs TRBV30 and TRBJ1-2, with TRBD1 identical over 12 bases. The junction had 8 bases not matched to a gene; V was cut back by 6 bases and J by 3 bases. The CDR3 extends over 15 amino acids. CDR1 is GTSNPN and CDR2 is SVGIG in the germline V gene (reference sequence). The CDR3 sequence: CACLRDRGLDYGYTF. CDR3 DNA: TGTGCCTGCCTCCGGGACAGGGGGCTAGACTATGGCTACACCTTC. The entire variable domain, with the rest obtained from reference TRBV30 and TRBJ1-2, is as follows: SQTIHQWPATLVQPVGSPLSLECTVEGTSNPNLYWYRQAAGRGLQLLFYSVGIGQISSEVPQNLSASRPQDRQFILSSKKLLLSDSGFYLCACLRDRGLDYGYTFGSGTRLTVV.

The V call is TRBV29-1, the J call TRBJ2-3; no clear D gene. The CDR3 runs 11 residues. V lost 3 bases and J lost 3, with 4 bases in between. Looked up from germline, CDR1 is SQVTM and CDR2 is ANQGSEA. The CDR3, as DNA: TGCAGCGTTGATGTTACAGATACGCAGTATTTT. It codes for CSVDVTDTQYF.

This sequence joins TRBV20-1 and TRBJ1-5; the D gene is possibly TRBD1 (5 bases). This CDR3 has 14 amino acids. Trimming took 4 bases from V and 0 from J, leaving 10 bases between them. Germline values: CDR1 DFQATT, CDR2 SNEGSKA (reference sequence). The CDR3 reads CSAKTAYSNQPQHF. Written as DNA, the CDR3 is TGCAGTGCTAAGACAGCATATAGCAATCAGCCCCAGCATTTT.

The rearrangement joins TRBV29-1 to TRBJ2-3; 8 nucleotides line up with TRBD2. Germline loops: CDR1 SQVTM, CDR2 ANQGSEA. V lost 3 bases and J lost 5; bases outside the gene matches: 13. The CDR3 covers 16 residues. The CDR3 here is CSVDKSAGTRGDTQYF. The CDR3 DNA reads TGCAGCGTTGATAAGAGTGCGGGGACTAGGGGAGATACGCAGTATTTT.

The chain links TRBV29-1 to TRBJ1-2; no clear D. CDR1 SQVTM and CDR2 ANQGSEA come from the germline V gene. The CDR3 runs 12 residues. Deletions cut 3 bases from V and 4 bases from J, with 9 bases between. The CDR3 nucleotides are TGCAGCGTTGAGCACAGCCTCTATGGCTACACCTTC. The encoded protein is CSVEHSLYGYTF.

The chain links TRBV20-1 to TRBJ1-2, with a possible D match to TRBD1 (6 bases). CDR3 length: 12 residues. CDR1 and CDR2 (germline): DFQATT, SNEGSKA (reference sequence). Trimming left V 5 bases short and J 5 bases short, with 12 bases between. CDR3 sequence reads: CSAGGAGYGYTF. CDR3 bases: TGCAGTGCTGGGGGGGCGGGGTATGGCTACACCTTC.

This chain links TRBV7-9 with TRBJ2-3; 7 positions match TRBD1. The trim removed 11 bases at V and 2 bases at J, leaving 10 bases unmatched. This CDR3 spans 14 amino acids. The germline V gene encodes CDR1 SEHNR and CDR2 FQNEAQ (reference sequence). DNA of the CDR3: TGTGCCGTACTGACAGGGATCGTCACAGATACGCAGTATTTT. This gives the protein CAVLTGIVTDTQYF.

The V call is TRBV20-1, the J call TRBJ1-2, with D unclear. The V end was cut by 3 bases, the J end by 4 bases, with 9 bases between. The CDR3 is 12 residues long. Germline V gene sequence: CDR1 DFQATT, CDR2 SNEGSKA (reference sequence). CDR3 region: CSASVQIYGYTF. The CDR3 DNA reads as TGCAGTGCTAGTGTTCAGATCTATGGCTACACCTTC.

This chain joins TRBV30 and TRBJ2-1; D possibly corresponds to TRBD2 (5 bases). This CDR3 spans 11 amino acids. V lost 1 base to trimming and J lost 11 bases, with 9 bases between them. In germline, CDR1 is GTSNPN, CDR2 SVGIG (reference sequence). CDR3 region: CAWSARDQQFF. The CDR3 DNA reads as TGTGCCTGGAGTGCCCGGGATCAGCAGTTCTTC.